These T cell receptor beta chains were read from a single sample in a study of beta chain features in type 1 diabetes. TCRdb keeps only in-frame clones here, not all; method: immunoSEQ multiplex PCR. The sample shows 350,000 to 450,000 clones, about 15% of them seen only once. Sample: naive CD4+ T cells from blood. The receptor source for this set is a man aged 25-45 years in good health. CDR3s include the opening cysteine and the closing phenylalanine or tryptophan. The D gene is left open where the match is weak. Not every row has a clone size; where given, it reads once, few, many or a size class.

v_call: TRBV30; clone_size: few; j_call: TRBJ2-3; d_call: NA; cdr3_aa: CAWSGGFSTDTQYF
v_call: TRBV10-3; clone_size: NA; j_call: TRBJ1-2; d_call: NA; cdr3_aa: CAISGTGGAGYGYTF
v_call: TRBV2; clone_size: few; j_call: TRBJ2-4; d_call: NA; cdr3_aa: CASRENGGLAKNIQYF
v_call: TRBV20-1; clone_size: NA; j_call: TRBJ2-3; d_call: NA; cdr3_aa: CSAFLADTQYF
v_call: TRBV19; clone_size: NA; j_call: TRBJ2-3; d_call: NA; cdr3_aa: CARDDVGTQYF
v_call: TRBV7-6; clone_size: few; j_call: TRBJ1-3; d_call: NA; cdr3_aa: CASSPGGQRSGNTIYF
v_call: TRBV21-1; clone_size: NA; j_call: TRBJ2-1; d_call: NA; cdr3_aa: CASSYNEQFF
v_call: TRBV2; clone_size: many; j_call: TRBJ2-5; d_call: NA; cdr3_aa: CASSEASGTQYF
v_call: TRBV25-1; clone_size: NA; j_call: TRBJ1-1; d_call: NA; cdr3_aa: CASRQPGVLYTEAFF
v_call: TRBV9; clone_size: NA; j_call: TRBJ2-3; d_call: NA; cdr3_aa: CASSVERDTQYF
v_call: TRBV9; clone_size: few; j_call: TRBJ1-2; d_call: TRBD1; cdr3_aa: CASRSTGYDGYTF
v_call: TRBV7-2; clone_size: NA; j_call: TRBJ2-3; d_call: NA; cdr3_aa: CASSLARGNTQYF
v_call: TRBV7-9; clone_size: NA; j_call: TRBJ2-3; d_call: NA; cdr3_aa: CASSLDGYTQYF
v_call: TRBV9; clone_size: many; j_call: TRBJ2-5; d_call: TRBD1; cdr3_aa: CASSARDRGQETQYF
v_call: TRBV4-3; clone_size: NA; j_call: TRBJ1-4; d_call: TRBD1; cdr3_aa: CASSQEARQGGKLFF
v_call: TRBV7-2; clone_size: NA; j_call: TRBJ2-6; d_call: NA; cdr3_aa: CASSLGLGARGANVLTF
v_call: TRBV6-5; clone_size: NA; j_call: TRBJ1-2; d_call: TRBD1; cdr3_aa: CASTEGASGYTF
v_call: TRBV29-1; clone_size: few; j_call: TRBJ1-2; d_call: NA; cdr3_aa: CSVVVVYGYTF
v_call: TRBV5-4; clone_size: NA; j_call: TRBJ2-5; d_call: NA; cdr3_aa: CASSLVMGETQYF
v_call: TRBV5-1; clone_size: NA; j_call: TRBJ1-1; d_call: TRBD1; cdr3_aa: CASSLDRGRVTEAFF
v_call: TRBV25-1; clone_size: NA; j_call: TRBJ1-2; d_call: NA; cdr3_aa: CASSDFRGYGYTF
v_call: TRBV30; clone_size: few; j_call: TRBJ1-2; d_call: TRBD1; cdr3_aa: CAWSVDRYYGYTF
v_call: TRBV30; clone_size: NA; j_call: TRBJ2-5; d_call: NA; cdr3_aa: CAWSPQETQYF
v_call: TRBV6-5; clone_size: few; j_call: TRBJ1-2; d_call: NA; cdr3_aa: CASSYSRVGVGYGYTF
v_call: TRBV11-2; clone_size: NA; j_call: TRBJ2-3; d_call: TRBD1; cdr3_aa: CASSLVGQGTGQYF
v_call: TRBV18; clone_size: few; j_call: TRBJ2-7; d_call: NA; cdr3_aa: CASSLQQDGEQYF
v_call: TRBV5-4; clone_size: few; j_call: TRBJ2-5; d_call: TRBD2; cdr3_aa: CASSFPAGGRGETQYF
v_call: TRBV7-9; clone_size: few; j_call: TRBJ2-1; d_call: NA; cdr3_aa: CASSRVEEQFF
v_call: TRBV4-1; clone_size: NA; j_call: TRBJ2-1; d_call: NA; cdr3_aa: CASSHLRSFEQFF
v_call: TRBV7-3; clone_size: NA; j_call: TRBJ2-3; d_call: NA; cdr3_aa: CASSLEATSITDTQYF
v_call: TRBV5-4; clone_size: NA; j_call: TRBJ2-1; d_call: NA; cdr3_aa: CASSLGTASYNEQFF
v_call: TRBV4-1; clone_size: NA; j_call: TRBJ2-5; d_call: NA; cdr3_aa: CASSSRLVGSLETQYF
v_call: TRBV2; clone_size: NA; j_call: TRBJ2-5; d_call: TRBD2; cdr3_aa: CASIVGTSGETQYF
v_call: TRBV30; clone_size: NA; j_call: TRBJ1-2; d_call: NA; cdr3_aa: CAWGDRGYTF
v_call: TRBV28; clone_size: few; j_call: TRBJ2-1; d_call: TRBD2; cdr3_aa: CASSSGTSSYNEQFF
v_call: TRBV7-7; clone_size: few; j_call: TRBJ2-1; d_call: TRBD2; cdr3_aa: CASSSGLAGVVGEQFF
v_call: TRBV9; clone_size: few; j_call: TRBJ2-2; d_call: NA; cdr3_aa: CASSVDSYLGELFF
v_call: TRBV18; clone_size: NA; j_call: TRBJ2-5; d_call: NA; cdr3_aa: CASSPRGGQETQYF
v_call: TRBV5-1; clone_size: few; j_call: TRBJ2-3; d_call: NA; cdr3_aa: CASSPQMGPDTQYF
v_call: TRBV9; clone_size: NA; j_call: TRBJ2-3; d_call: NA; cdr3_aa: CASSVASAIRTTDTQYF
v_call: TRBV6-4; clone_size: NA; j_call: TRBJ2-3; d_call: TRBD1; cdr3_aa: CASSSSGTGRSTDTQYF
v_call: TRBV5-6; clone_size: few; j_call: TRBJ1-2; d_call: NA; cdr3_aa: CASSLVRTAPNYGYTF
v_call: TRBV9; clone_size: NA; j_call: TRBJ2-1; d_call: TRBD2; cdr3_aa: CASSVAGGSYNEQFF
v_call: TRBV30; clone_size: NA; j_call: TRBJ2-1; d_call: NA; cdr3_aa: CAWKGGAIDEQFF
v_call: TRBV5-1; clone_size: NA; j_call: TRBJ2-2; d_call: NA; cdr3_aa: CASSFTDTGELFF
v_call: TRBV7-9; clone_size: NA; j_call: TRBJ2-1; d_call: NA; cdr3_aa: CASSLGVGRPSGHEQFF
v_call: TRBV2; clone_size: few; j_call: TRBJ2-7; d_call: NA; cdr3_aa: CASRLRLRQRDEQYF
v_call: TRBV10-3; clone_size: few; j_call: TRBJ2-1; d_call: NA; cdr3_aa: CAISESWGDNEQFF
v_call: TRBV7-2; clone_size: NA; j_call: TRBJ2-3; d_call: TRBD2; cdr3_aa: CASSSTQSGGAPDTQYF
v_call: TRBV29-1; clone_size: NA; j_call: TRBJ2-1; d_call: NA; cdr3_aa: CSVERSSDRTYNEQFF
v_call: TRBV15; clone_size: few; j_call: TRBJ1-1; d_call: NA; cdr3_aa: CATSRDRGSTEAFF
v_call: TRBV4-1; clone_size: NA; j_call: TRBJ2-4; d_call: NA; cdr3_aa: CASSQFGGVNIQYF
v_call: TRBV14; clone_size: NA; j_call: TRBJ2-3; d_call: NA; cdr3_aa: CASSPRPFPTDTQYF
v_call: TRBV27; clone_size: NA; j_call: TRBJ2-1; d_call: NA; cdr3_aa: CASRLGEISSYNEQFF
v_call: TRBV5-1; clone_size: NA; j_call: TRBJ1-2; d_call: NA; cdr3_aa: CASSLSPGGYTF
v_call: TRBV4-2; clone_size: few; j_call: TRBJ1-1; d_call: NA; cdr3_aa: CASSLMSTGVPEAFF
v_call: TRBV7-2; clone_size: NA; j_call: TRBJ2-7; d_call: NA; cdr3_aa: CASSSQRGSGYEQYF
v_call: TRBV29-1; clone_size: NA; j_call: TRBJ2-3; d_call: TRBD2; cdr3_aa: CSVGLAGSTDTQYF
v_call: TRBV5-7; clone_size: NA; j_call: TRBJ2-7; d_call: NA; cdr3_aa: CASSLDPGQWGYEQYF
v_call: TRBV6-6; clone_size: few; j_call: TRBJ2-3; d_call: NA; cdr3_aa: CASSPAADTQYF